This T cell receptor (beta chain) was captured by sequencing in a study of identical twins' blood T cells. From the 5' RACE reads, TCRdb called clonotypes with MiXCR, one entry per CDR3 protein. The repertoire holds 350,000 to 450,000 distinct CDR3 sequences, about 28% seen once, with about 6% in the top ten. Likely shared infections and vaccines: all three twin pairs were reared together. The sample was PBMCs. This TCR came from a woman between 18 and 50 years old in good health.

CDR3 sequence (DNA): TGTGCCATCCGACTCCACGGCCAAAAGAACACCGGGGAGCTGTTTTTT. It specifies CAIRLHGQKNTGELFF. This chain joins TRBV10-3 and TRBJ2-2, with D hard to call. Germline V gene data show CDR1 as ENHRY and CDR2 as SYGVKD. The CDR3 totals 16 residues. V lost 8 bases to trimming and J lost 1 base, with 17 bases between them.